The following is a T cell receptor (beta chain) sequence with its context. The sample belongs to a study of cytomegalovirus exposure and HLA in healthy donors. The PCR made use of 60 Vbeta and 13 Jbeta primers. Generated by immunoSEQ multiplex PCR, the TCRdb table keeps only in-frame clones and is missing some. The sample lists 130,000 to 150,000 clones, about three quarters occurring once. The CDR3 covers 12 residues. Trimming left V 11 bases short and J 4 bases short, with 14 bases between. Germline loops: CDR1 MDHEN, CDR2 SYDVKM. The sample consisted of PBMCs. This receptor was identified in a man aged 35-49 years in good health and CMV-seropositive. This chain uses TRBV28 with TRBJ1-2, with D tentatively TRBD1 (5 bases). CDR3 sequence reads: CAAEQDPYGYTF. CDR3 DNA sequence: TGTGCCGCCGAACAGGACCCCTATGGCTACACCTTC.